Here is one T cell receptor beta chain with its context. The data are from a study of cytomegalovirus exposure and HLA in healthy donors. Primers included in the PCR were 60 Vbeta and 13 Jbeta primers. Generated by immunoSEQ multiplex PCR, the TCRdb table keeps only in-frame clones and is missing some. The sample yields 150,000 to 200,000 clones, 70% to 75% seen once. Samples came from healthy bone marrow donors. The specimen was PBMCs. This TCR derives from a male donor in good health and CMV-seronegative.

The CDR3: CASNLGLAGTYEQYF. In DNA, the CDR3 is TGTGCCAGCAACCTGGGACTAGCGGGAACCTACGAGCAGTACTTC. The chain recombines TRBV28 with TRBJ2-7; 13 nucleotides agree with TRBD2. CDR3 length: 15 amino acids. Germline V gene data show CDR1 as MDHEN and CDR2 as SYDVKM. V shed 7 bases and J 2 bases; nucleotides not matched to a gene: 5.